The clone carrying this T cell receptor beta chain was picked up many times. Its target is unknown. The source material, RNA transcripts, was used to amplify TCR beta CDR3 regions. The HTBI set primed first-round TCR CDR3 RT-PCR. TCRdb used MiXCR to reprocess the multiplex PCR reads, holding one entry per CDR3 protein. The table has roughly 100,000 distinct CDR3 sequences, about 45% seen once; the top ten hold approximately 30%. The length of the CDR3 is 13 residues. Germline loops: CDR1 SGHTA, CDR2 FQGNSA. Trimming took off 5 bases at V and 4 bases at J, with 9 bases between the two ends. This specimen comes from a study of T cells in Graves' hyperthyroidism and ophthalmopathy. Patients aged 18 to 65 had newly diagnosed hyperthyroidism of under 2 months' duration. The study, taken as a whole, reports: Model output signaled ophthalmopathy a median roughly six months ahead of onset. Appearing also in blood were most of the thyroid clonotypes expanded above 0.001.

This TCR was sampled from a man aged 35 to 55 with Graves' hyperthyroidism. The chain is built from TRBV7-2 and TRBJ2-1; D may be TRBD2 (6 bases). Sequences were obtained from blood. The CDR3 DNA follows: TGTGCCAGCAGCCCCGGGACTTACAATGAGCAGTTCTTC. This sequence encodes CASSPGTYNEQFF.